This record concerns one TCR beta chain sequence. The antigen remains unidentified. TCRdb keeps only in-frame clones here, not all; method: immunoSEQ multiplex PCR. The sample contains 150,000 to 200,000 clones, more than 85% of which appear only once. Trimming cost V 7 bases and J 9 bases, with 19 bases left between them. The CDR3 extends over 14 amino acids. Germline V CDR1 and CDR2: MNHEY, SVGAGI. This sample was taken from a study of T cell responses to AZD1222 COVID-19 vaccine. Overall study findings and caveats: Baseline antibody screening turned up just a handful of seropositive AZD1222 recipients. Without day 14 samples, only post-peak T cell repertoires were studied.

The clonotype comes from an adult in good health. The rearrangement links TRBV6-5 to TRBJ1-3; D gene uncertain. This specimen was peripheral blood, taken on day 0 of AZD1222 vaccination. The CDR3 region is CASTIGIPTPTIYF. Here the CDR3 DNA reads TGTGCCAGCACCATAGGAATACCTACTCCCACCATATATTTT.